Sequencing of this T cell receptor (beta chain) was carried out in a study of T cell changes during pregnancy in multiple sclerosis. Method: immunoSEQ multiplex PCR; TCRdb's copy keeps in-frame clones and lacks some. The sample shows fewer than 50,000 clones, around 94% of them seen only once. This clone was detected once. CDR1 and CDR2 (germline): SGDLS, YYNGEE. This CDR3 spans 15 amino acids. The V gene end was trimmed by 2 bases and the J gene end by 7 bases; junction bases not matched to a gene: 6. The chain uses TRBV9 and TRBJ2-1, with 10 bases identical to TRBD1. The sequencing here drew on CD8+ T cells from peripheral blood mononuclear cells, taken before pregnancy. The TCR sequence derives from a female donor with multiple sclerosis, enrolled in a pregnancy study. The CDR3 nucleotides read TGTGCCAGCAGCGTGACAGGGGGCGTCACAAATGAGCAGTTCTTC. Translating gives CASSVTGGVTNEQFF.